What follows are 18 T cell receptor beta chains derived from one specimen sequenced in a study of cytotoxic CD8 clonotypes in ibrutinib-treated CLL. The protocol was immunoSEQ multiplex PCR, while the TCRdb copy is restricted to in-frame clones and leaves out a portion. The sample contains tens of thousands of clones, over 80% of which appear only once. Sequences were derived from PBMCs, sampled after 24 months of ibrutinib treatment. The receptors were sampled from a human donor with chronic lymphocytic leukemia.

This chain uses TRBV28 with TRBJ2-7; D perhaps matches TRBD1 (6 bases). Trimming took off 3 bases at V and 3 bases at J, with 12 bases between the two ends. Germline CDR1 reads MDHEN; CDR2 reads SYDVKM. This CDR3 comprises 14 residues. CDR3 region: CASSFTGLYYEQYF. The DNA of the CDR3 is TGTGCCAGCAGTTTCACAGGGCTATACTACGAGCAGTACTTC.

This clone showed up just a few times. The chain uses TRBV9 and TRBJ2-2; D is undetermined. The germline V gene encodes CDR1 SGDLS and CDR2 YYNGEE. The V and J ends lost 4 bases and 4 bases respectively, with 11 bases between them. This CDR3 is 14 amino acids long. CDR3 residues: CASSPDLFTGELFF. CDR3 nucleotides: TGTGCCAGCAGCCCCGACTTGTTCACCGGGGAGCTGTTTTTT.

V is TRBV28 and J is TRBJ1-2; possibly TRBD1 for D (5 bases). The germline V gene has CDR1 MDHEN and CDR2 SYDVKM. The CDR3 is made up of 11 amino acids. The CDR3 DNA sequence: TGTGCTAACCGGGACGTAAATGGCTACACCTTC. Protein: CANRDVNGYTF.

This clone was counted once. The genes are TRBV15 and TRBJ2-2, with D hard to call. This CDR3 is 14 amino acids long. Trimming stripped 3 bases from V and 6 bases from J, with 11 bases between. Germline V gene lookup returns CDR1 LNHNV and CDR2 YYDKDF (reference sequence). CDR3 sequence (DNA): TGTGCCACCAGCAGCAGCCCGTACGCCGGGGAGCTGTTTTTT. This codes for CATSSSPYAGELFF.

The chain links TRBV19 to TRBJ2-6, with D possibly being TRBD1 (6 bases). CDR3 length equals 18 residues. V was pared by 5 bases and J by 0 bases, with 17 bases between. In germline, CDR1 is LNHDA, CDR2 SQIVND (reference sequence). In DNA, the CDR3 is TGTGCCAGTAGTTTATTCAGGGGTACGAGCTCTGGGGCCAACGTCCTGACTTTC. It encodes CASSLFRGTSSGANVLTF.

The rearrangement links TRBV6-1 to TRBJ2-3; 7 positions agree with TRBD1. Germline CDR1 and CDR2: MNHNS and SASEGT. This CDR3 spans 14 amino acids. Unmatched junction bases numbered 10, after V lost 7 bases and J lost 6 bases. Here the CDR3 reads CASILDRAQDTQYF. The CDR3 DNA is TGTGCCAGCATCCTTGACAGGGCTCAGGATACGCAGTATTTT.

The chain couples TRBV7-2 to TRBJ1-2; 9 nucleotides align to TRBD1. Germline V CDR1 and CDR2: SGHTA, FQGNSA. The CDR3 runs to 14 residues. The V gene end was trimmed by 7 bases and the J gene end by 6 bases; junction bases not matched to a gene: 9. The CDR3 reads CASNPDRGEDGYTF. The CDR3 DNA sequence: TGTGCCAGCAACCCGGACAGGGGTGAGGATGGCTACACCTTC. Supplemented by reference TRBV7-2 and TRBJ1-2, the full variable domain reads GAGVSQSPSNKVTEKGKDVELRCDPISGHTALYWYRQSLGQGLEFLIYFQGNSAPDKSGLPSDRFSAERTGGSVSTLTIQRTQQEDSAVYLCASNPDRGEDGYTFGSGTRLTVV.

The chain combines TRBV2 with TRBJ1-5; the D is unclear. Deletions cut 4 bases from V and 5 bases from J, with 6 bases between. Germline V lookup: CDR1 SNHLY, CDR2 FYNNEI. The CDR3 extends over 12 amino acids. The CDR3 DNA reads as TGTGCCAGCAGTGGGCCAGATCAGCCCCAGCATTTT. Encoded protein: CASSGPDQPQHF.

The genes are TRBV10-2 and TRBJ2-2; TRBD2 matches 7 bases. Unmatched junction bases numbered 5, after V lost 5 bases and J lost 2 bases. Germline V gene sequence: CDR1 WSHSY, CDR2 SAAADI. CDR3 length: 15 amino acids. The CDR3 nucleotides read TGCGCCAGCAGTTTGGCGGGAGCCAACACCGGGGAGCTGTTTTTT. Its protein product is CASSLAGANTGELFF.

The chain joins TRBV7-9 to TRBJ2-1; D is possibly TRBD1 or TRBD2 (5 bases each). CDR1 is SEHNR and CDR2 is FQNEAQ in the germline V gene (reference sequence). Trimming cost V 1 base and J 15 bases, with 22 bases left between them. The CDR3 loop spans 15 amino acids. The CDR3 DNA reads as TGTGCCAGCAGCTTAGGGACGACAGACAGCGGACCTCCGTTCTTC. The encoded protein is CASSLGTTDSGPPFF.

The chain joins TRBV14 to TRBJ2-5, with a tentative D call TRBD1 (6 bases). Trimming removed 4 bases from V and 0 bases from J, with 18 bases in between. The CDR3 sequence is 17 residues long. Per germline, CDR1 SGHDN and CDR2 FVKESK. This CDR3 reads CASSLLTGQNYQETQYF. The CDR3 DNA is TGTGCCAGCAGCCTACTAACAGGACAGAATTACCAAGAGACCCAGTACTTC.

V is TRBV4-2 and J is TRBJ2-7; no firm D call. The germline CDR1 and CDR2 sequences are LGHNA and YNFKEQ. This CDR3 is 16 amino acids long. Trimming removed 3 bases at V and 4 bases at J, with 19 bases between. The chain's CDR3 is CASSHRRRRDNYEQYF. As DNA, the CDR3 is TGTGCCAGCAGCCATCGACGTAGGCGAGATAATTACGAGCAGTACTTC.

V usage is TRBV7-9 and J usage is TRBJ1-3; D remains ambiguous. V dropped 4 bases and J dropped 0 bases, with 7 bases sitting between them. The CDR3 is 14 residues long. Germline CDR1 is SEHNR and CDR2 is FQNEAQ (reference sequence). The CDR3 protein is CASSSSISGNTIYF. CDR3 nucleotide sequence: TGTGCCAGCAGCTCCTCAATCTCTGGAAACACCATATATTTT.

V gene TRBV11-2 combines with J gene TRBJ2-1, with TRBD2 matching 10 bases. The germline V gene encodes CDR1 SGHAT and CDR2 FQNNGV. The CDR3 is 17 residues long. The V segment lost 4 bases and the J segment 6 bases; nucleotides outside the gene matches: 12. CDR3 sequence: CASSSKREGRGANEQFF. CDR3 in DNA: TGTGCCAGCAGCTCTAAGCGGGAGGGCCGAGGGGCCAATGAGCAGTTCTTC.

CDR3 loop: CASSSSGLSTDTQYF. The CDR3 nucleotides are TGTGCCAGCAGTTCCTCAGGGTTGAGCACAGATACGCAGTATTTT. The rearrangement joins TRBV28 to TRBJ2-3, with D tentatively TRBD1 (5 bases). CDR3 length equals 15 residues. Germline loops: CDR1 MDHEN, CDR2 SYDVKM. Trimming pared 4 bases from V and 0 bases from J, leaving 11 bases between.

This clone was seen a handful of times. The chain carries TRBV27 and TRBJ2-3; D unclear. This CDR3 is 13 amino acids long. Germline values: CDR1 MNHEY, CDR2 SMNVEV (reference sequence). Trimming removed 2 bases from V and 0 bases from J, with 3 bases in between. CDR3 in amino acids: CASSLMSTDTQYF. CDR3 sequence (DNA): TGTGCCAGCAGTTTAATGAGCACAGATACGCAGTATTTT.

V and J are TRBV28 and TRBJ1-1; possible D gene TRBD1, 5 bases. The CDR3 spans 14 residues. V was pared by 7 bases and J by 0 bases, with 12 bases between. Germline CDR1 reads MDHEN; CDR2 reads SYDVKM. The CDR3 DNA follows: TGTGCCAGCATTGGGGGGTTGCTGAACACTGAAGCTTTCTTT. It yields the protein CASIGGLLNTEAFF.

The chain recombines TRBV11-2 with TRBJ2-7; 8 bases are a match to TRBD1. The CDR3 is 14 amino acids. The ends lost 5 bases at V and 6 bases at J; junction bases unmatched: 9. Per the germline V gene, CDR1 is SGHAT and CDR2 is FQNNGV. For the CDR3, the DNA is TGTGCCAGCAGCACTCGGACAGGGATCAGCGAGCAGTACTTC. Translated: CASSTRTGISEQYF.